This T cell receptor beta chain was obtained from a study of immune evolution from preneoplasia to lung adenocarcinoma. In its sample, this clone was seen a few times. This CDR3 spans 16 amino acids. The J segment lost 3 bases and the V segment lost 5 bases, leaving 7 bases of the junction unmatched. The germline CDR1 and CDR2 sequences are SGHAT and FQDESV (reference sequence). TCRdb keeps only in-frame clones here, not all; method: immunoSEQ multiplex PCR. The sample holds around 4,100 clones, 76% seen once. Premalignant or tumor cells were enriched by macro-dissection after pathologic assessment. The chain uses TRBV11-1 and TRBJ2-2, with TRBD1 identical over 9 bases. Input material: FFPE minimally invasive lung adenocarcinoma tissue. The receptor comes from a person between 65 and 79 years old with lung adenocarcinoma. The CDR3 loop is CASSVWTGVYTGELFF. The CDR3 nucleotides are TGTGCCAGCAGCGTTTGGACAGGGGTATACACCGGGGAGCTGTTTTTT.